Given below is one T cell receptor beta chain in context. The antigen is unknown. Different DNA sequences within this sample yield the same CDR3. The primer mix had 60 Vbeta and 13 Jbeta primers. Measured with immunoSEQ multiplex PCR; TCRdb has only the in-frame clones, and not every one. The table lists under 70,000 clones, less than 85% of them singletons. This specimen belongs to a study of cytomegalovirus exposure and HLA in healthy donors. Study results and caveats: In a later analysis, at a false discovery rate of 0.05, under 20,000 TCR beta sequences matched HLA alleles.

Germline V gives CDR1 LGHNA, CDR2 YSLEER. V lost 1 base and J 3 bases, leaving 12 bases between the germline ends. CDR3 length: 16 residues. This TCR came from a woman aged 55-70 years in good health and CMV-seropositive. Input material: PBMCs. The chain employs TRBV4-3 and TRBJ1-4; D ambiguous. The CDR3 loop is CASSQGHRYPNEKLFF. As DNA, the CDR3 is TGCGCCAGCAGCCAAGGACACAGATACCCTAATGAAAAACTGTTTTTT.